The rows below give T cell receptor beta chains drawn from one sample of a study of shared clonotypes between healthy human individuals. Using immunoSEQ multiplex PCR, the repertoire was profiled, and TCRdb retains in-frame clones only, with some absent. The data hold 2,500,000 or so clones, with approximately 93% observed a single time. Specimen: naive CD4+ T cells from PBMCs. The receptors here all came from a man aged 18 to 30 in good health. Some clones in this sample may be carry-over from other donors' samples. Each CDR3 is given with its conserved first and last residue. D genes are given only for firm matches. Clone size appears in some rows only: once, few, many, or a class for an expanded clone.

v_gene: TRBV5-1
d_gene: NA
abundance: NA
j_gene: TRBJ1-3
CDR3nt: TGCGCCAGCAGCTTGGGACAAATCTCTGGAAACACCATATATTTT
CDR3aa: CASSLGQISGNTIYF

v_gene: TRBV7-2
d_gene: TRBD2
abundance: NA
j_gene: TRBJ2-1
CDR3nt: TGTGCCAGCAGCTTAGGGCTAGCGGGCCATGAGCAGTTCTTC
CDR3aa: CASSLGLAGHEQFF

v_gene: TRBV18
d_gene: NA
abundance: NA
j_gene: TRBJ2-7
CDR3nt: TGTGCCAGCTCACCCCGGGCGGTACCCTACGAGCAGTACTTC
CDR3aa: CASSPRAVPYEQYF

v_gene: TRBV6-7
d_gene: TRBD2
abundance: NA
j_gene: TRBJ2-1
CDR3nt: TGTGCCAGCAGTTACTCATCGTTGCCTAGCGGGAGGGAGTTCTTC
CDR3aa: CASSYSSLPSGREFF

v_gene: TRBV18
d_gene: TRBD1
abundance: NA
j_gene: TRBJ2-3
CDR3nt: TGTGCCAGCTCACCAAATCGGGACAGGCCATCACCAGATACGCAGTATTTT
CDR3aa: CASSPNRDRPSPDTQYF

v_gene: TRBV5-4
d_gene: TRBD2
abundance: once
j_gene: TRBJ2-5
CDR3nt: TGTGCCAGCAGCTCCAATATAGCGGGGGGAGGGGAGACCCAGTACTTC
CDR3aa: CASSSNIAGGGETQYF

v_gene: TRBV6-6
d_gene: NA
abundance: NA
j_gene: TRBJ2-2
CDR3nt: TGTGCCAGCAGTTCCGTCACGAACACCGGGGAGCTGTTTTTT
CDR3aa: CASSSVTNTGELFF

v_gene: TRBV10-3
d_gene: TRBD2
abundance: NA
j_gene: TRBJ2-5
CDR3nt: TGTGCCATCAGTGACCCTCGACTAGCGGGAGGGCCGTACCAAGAGACCCAGTACTTC
CDR3aa: CAISDPRLAGGPYQETQYF

v_gene: TRBV7-9
d_gene: NA
abundance: NA
j_gene: TRBJ2-3
CDR3nt: TGTGCCAGCAGCTCTGATCCGGGACTCGATACGCAGTATTTT
CDR3aa: CASSSDPGLDTQYF

v_gene: TRBV7-2
d_gene: NA
abundance: NA
j_gene: TRBJ1-1
CDR3nt: TGTGCCAGCAGCTTAGGAGGCCTCCCCCAGAGGACTGAAGCTTTCTTT
CDR3aa: CASSLGGLPQRTEAFF

v_gene: TRBV30
d_gene: TRBD1
abundance: NA
j_gene: TRBJ2-7
CDR3nt: TGTGCCTGGAACGGACAGGGGGTTTCCTACGAGCAGTACTTC
CDR3aa: CAWNGQGVSYEQYF

v_gene: TRBV6-1
d_gene: NA
abundance: NA
j_gene: TRBJ1-4
CDR3nt: TGTGCCAGCAGTGTAGGGCGTAACGAAAAACTGTTTTTT
CDR3aa: CASSVGRNEKLFF

v_gene: TRBV7-3
d_gene: NA
abundance: NA
j_gene: TRBJ2-3
CDR3nt: TGTGCCAGCAGCCGGGGGGACAGAGAATGGGGTACGCAGTATTTT
CDR3aa: CASSRGDREWGTQYF

v_gene: TRBV5-1
d_gene: NA
abundance: NA
j_gene: TRBJ1-5
CDR3nt: TGCGCCAGCAGCTTGGCCGGGTGGAATCAGCCCCAGCATTTT
CDR3aa: CASSLAGWNQPQHF

v_gene: TRBV7-2
d_gene: NA
abundance: NA
j_gene: TRBJ2-5
CDR3nt: TGTGCCAGCAGCTTAGTCCGTACGGAGACCCAGTACTTC
CDR3aa: CASSLVRTETQYF

v_gene: TRBV4-2
d_gene: NA
abundance: NA
j_gene: TRBJ2-1
CDR3nt: TGTGCCAGCAGCCAGGGAGGGTGGGACAACAGCTACAGTGAGCAGTTCTTC
CDR3aa: CASSQGGWDNSYSEQFF

v_gene: TRBV5-1
d_gene: NA
abundance: NA
j_gene: TRBJ2-1
CDR3nt: TGCGCCAGCAGCTTCTCGCCCCGGGATAGCGAAACCTACAATGAGCAGTTCTTC
CDR3aa: CASSFSPRDSETYNEQFF

v_gene: TRBV6-5
d_gene: NA
abundance: once
j_gene: TRBJ2-2
CDR3nt: TGTGCCAGCACCAATATCCCCCCGATACCCGGGGAGCTGTTTTTT
CDR3aa: CASTNIPPIPGELFF

v_gene: TRBV28
d_gene: NA
abundance: NA
j_gene: TRBJ2-7
CDR3nt: TGTGCCAGCAGCCGCCGGGACACTTACTACGAGCAGTACTTC
CDR3aa: CASSRRDTYYEQYF

v_gene: TRBV7-2
d_gene: NA
abundance: NA
j_gene: TRBJ2-6
CDR3nt: TGTGCCAGCAGCTTAAGTCAACATTCCTGGGCCAACGTCCTGACTTTC
CDR3aa: CASSLSQHSWANVLTF

v_gene: TRBV5-4
d_gene: TRBD2
abundance: NA
j_gene: TRBJ2-3
CDR3nt: TGTGCCAGCAGCACGGGACTAGCGGGAGTAACAGATACGCAGTATTTT
CDR3aa: CASSTGLAGVTDTQYF

v_gene: TRBV6-5
d_gene: TRBD1
abundance: NA
j_gene: TRBJ2-1
CDR3nt: TGTGCCAGCAGGTGGACAGGGAATAGGCAGTTCTTC
CDR3aa: CASRWTGNRQFF

v_gene: TRBV4-1
d_gene: TRBD1
abundance: NA
j_gene: TRBJ2-7
CDR3nt: TGCGCCAGCAGCCAAAGGATCGGGGACAGTATCTACTTC
CDR3aa: CASSQRIGDSIYF

v_gene: TRBV5-4
d_gene: NA
abundance: NA
j_gene: TRBJ1-1
CDR3nt: TGTGCCAGCATCCCAAGGGGACAAGTACTTGACATGAACACTGAAGCTTTCTTT
CDR3aa: CASIPRGQVLDMNTEAFF

v_gene: TRBV25-1
d_gene: NA
abundance: NA
j_gene: TRBJ1-2
CDR3nt: TGTGCCAGCTCCTTTCAGGAGGCTACTAACTATGGCTACACCTTC
CDR3aa: CASSFQEATNYGYTF

v_gene: TRBV7-9
d_gene: NA
abundance: once
j_gene: TRBJ2-5
CDR3nt: TGTGCCAGCAGCTTAATTCCAGGGGGAGGGGAGGAGACCCAGTACTTC
CDR3aa: CASSLIPGGGEETQYF

v_gene: TRBV7-2
d_gene: NA
abundance: once
j_gene: TRBJ1-1
CDR3nt: TGTGCCAGCAGCCCAACACGGGGGGCCACTGAAGCTTTCTTT
CDR3aa: CASSPTRGATEAFF

v_gene: TRBV30
d_gene: NA
abundance: few
j_gene: TRBJ1-2
CDR3nt: TGTGCCCATAATGGCTACACCTTC
CDR3aa: CAHNGYTF

v_gene: TRBV18
d_gene: TRBD1
abundance: NA
j_gene: TRBJ2-7
CDR3nt: TGTGCCAGCTCACCGAAGGACAGGGGCGAGCAGTACTTC
CDR3aa: CASSPKDRGEQYF

v_gene: TRBV27
d_gene: NA
abundance: NA
j_gene: TRBJ1-4
CDR3nt: TGTGCCAGCATGAGACGGGGGGCTGAGGAAAAACTGTTTTTT
CDR3aa: CASMRRGAEEKLFF

v_gene: TRBV5-1
d_gene: NA
abundance: once
j_gene: TRBJ2-2
CDR3nt: TGCGCCAGCAGCCCGGGGGACTTCCCCTCCGGGGAGCTGTTTTTT
CDR3aa: CASSPGDFPSGELFF

v_gene: TRBV28
d_gene: NA
abundance: NA
j_gene: TRBJ2-7
CDR3nt: TGTGCCAGCATTGGGGCCAACTACGAGCAGTACTTC
CDR3aa: CASIGANYEQYF

v_gene: TRBV7-3
d_gene: NA
abundance: NA
j_gene: TRBJ2-5
CDR3nt: TGTGCCAGCAGCTTAACAAGGGAGGAGACCCAGTACTTC
CDR3aa: CASSLTREETQYF

v_gene: TRBV6-6
d_gene: NA
abundance: NA
j_gene: TRBJ2-7
CDR3nt: TGTGCCAGCAGTATTCGGACAGAGGGGGGCGAGCAGTACTTC
CDR3aa: CASSIRTEGGEQYF

v_gene: TRBV29-1
d_gene: NA
abundance: NA
j_gene: TRBJ2-3
CDR3nt: TGCAGCGTGAGGGGGAGGGGGACAGATACGCAGTATTTT
CDR3aa: CSVRGRGTDTQYF

v_gene: TRBV7-2
d_gene: NA
abundance: NA
j_gene: TRBJ2-7
CDR3nt: TGTGCCAGCAGCTTACCAGCCACCCTAGGGGAGCAGTACTTC
CDR3aa: CASSLPATLGEQYF

v_gene: TRBV28
d_gene: TRBD1
abundance: NA
j_gene: TRBJ1-5
CDR3nt: TGTGCCAGCAGCCGAAGCCTCGGTGGGGCAGGGGGAAATCAGCCCCAGCATTTT
CDR3aa: CASSRSLGGAGGNQPQHF

v_gene: TRBV11-1
d_gene: TRBD1
abundance: NA
j_gene: TRBJ1-4
CDR3nt: TGTGCCAGCAGCTCATTGCCCGGGACAGGGCATGAAAAACTGTTTTTT
CDR3aa: CASSSLPGTGHEKLFF

v_gene: TRBV5-1
d_gene: TRBD2
abundance: once
j_gene: TRBJ2-1
CDR3nt: TGCGCCAGCAGCTTGGATAGTGCCGGGGGGAGGATTTGGCAGTTCTTC
CDR3aa: CASSLDSAGGRIWQFF

v_gene: TRBV30
d_gene: NA
abundance: once
j_gene: TRBJ2-7
CDR3nt: TGTGCCTGGAGTGGACGGTCTGGTGACGAGCAGTACTTC
CDR3aa: CAWSGRSGDEQYF

v_gene: TRBV28
d_gene: NA
abundance: NA
j_gene: TRBJ1-2
CDR3nt: TGTGCCACCTCGGACGGAATGCGTTACACCTTC
CDR3aa: CATSDGMRYTF